The present entry profiles one T cell receptor (beta chain) with its context. Its antigen is as yet unknown. The data are from a study of shared clonotypes between healthy human individuals. The CDR3 spans 11 residues. Germline assignment: CDR1 GTSNPN and CDR2 SVGIG (reference sequence). Trimming cost V 0 bases and J 9 bases, with 6 bases left between them. Measured with immunoSEQ multiplex PCR; TCRdb has only the in-frame clones, and not every one. The sample yields 2 million or so clones, over 85% seen once. Broader study findings: The naive CD4 repertoires of a few donors were compared, and around 5.1% of clonotypes were shared. There were few donors, and this limited the genetic and exposure-history diversity represented.

Sequenced: naive CD4+ T cells sorted from blood. The subset was: CD45RA+ positively selected. This sequence originates from a young man in good health. V and J are TRBV30 and TRBJ1-5; no clear D gene. CDR3 DNA: TGTGCCTGGAGTGTAATGGGGCCCCAGCATTTT. Translation: CAWSVMGPQHF. The variable domain in full, with the rest retrieved from reference TRBV30 and TRBJ1-5, is SQTIHQWPATLVQPVGSPLSLECTVEGTSNPNLYWYRQAAGRGLQLLFYSVGIGQISSEVPQNLSASRPQDRQFILSSKKLLLSDSGFYLCAWSVMGPQHFGDGTRLSIL.